These T cell receptor beta chains were read from a single sample in a study of T-cell reconstitution after alpha-beta-depleted transplantation in children. TCRdb ran MiXCR on the PCR reads and lists one entry per CDR3 protein. The sample lists about 510,000 distinct CDR3 sequences, 10% to 12% occurring once. The source was PBMCs, mostly from graft donor cells, collected 180 days after TCRalphabeta/CD19-depleted stem cell transplant. These receptors came from a female patient aged 2 to 10 who had a stem cell transplant for aplastic anemia, so the T cells may come from the graft donor. Both conserved end residues are part of each CDR3. A D gene is named only where the DNA matches it firmly. Expanded clones get a size class; other rows say once, few or many, or leave the size out.

d_call	v_call	j_call	clone_size	cdr3_nt	cdr3_aa
TRBD2	TRBV7-8	TRBJ2-5	-	TGTGCAACTCATAGCGGGAGGGCCCTCGTTTGGGAGACCCAGTACTTC	CATHSGRALVWETQYF
TRBD1	TRBV5-4	TRBJ2-2	few	TGTGCCAGCAGCTTGCTGGGGGGACAGGGGACCACCGGGGAGCTGTTTTTT	CASSLLGGQGTTGELFF
-	TRBV5-1	TRBJ1-2	-	TGCGCCAGCAGCTTGGCCGCGACGGGGAACTATGGCTACACCTTC	CASSLAATGNYGYTF
-	TRBV29-1	TRBJ2-1	few	TGCAGCGTTGAAGTGAACTGGGGGACCTACAATGAGCAGTTCTTC	CSVEVNWGTYNEQFF
-	TRBV29-1	TRBJ2-3	few	TGCAGCGTTGCCTCCCGGGGCACAGATACGCAGTATTTT	CSVASRGTDTQYF
TRBD2	TRBV6-2/TRBV6-3	TRBJ2-3	many	TGTGCCAGCAGGCGACTAGCGGGAGGAACAGATACGCAGTATTTT	CASRRLAGGTDTQYF
TRBD2	TRBV7-2	TRBJ2-5	-	TGTGCCAGCAGCTTAGTAGCGGGGGGCACGGGGACCCAGTACTTC	CASSLVAGGTGTQYF
-	TRBV7-2	TRBJ1-1	few	TGTGCCAGCAGCTTTAGCCCCAGACCGAACACTGAAGCTTTCTTT	CASSFSPRPNTEAFF
-	TRBV29-1	TRBJ2-1	-	TGCAGCGTTGGAAGTACAGAGTATTACAATGAGCAGTTCTTC	CSVGSTEYYNEQFF
TRBD1	TRBV25-1	TRBJ2-1	-	TGTGCCAGCAGCCCTGACAGGGTCTACAATGAGCAGTTCTTC	CASSPDRVYNEQFF
TRBD1	TRBV7-3	TRBJ1-1	-	TGTGCCAGCAGCTCCTCCGGGACAGGGGGCCGAACTGAAGCTTTCTTT	CASSSSGTGGRTEAFF
-	TRBV14	TRBJ2-3	many	TGTGCCAGCAGCCAAGTGAGCCGCACAGATACGCAGTATTTT	CASSQVSRTDTQYF
-	TRBV25-1	TRBJ1-2	few	TGTGCCAGCTGGGGGGTGACAGGCCGGTATGGCTACACCTTC	CASWGVTGRYGYTF
TRBD1	TRBV9	TRBJ2-1	few	TGTGCCAGCAGCGTAGCCACGAGGGGGCCTGTTGAGCAGTTCTTC	CASSVATRGPVEQFF
-	TRBV13	TRBJ2-7	-	TGTGCCAGCAGCTGGTTGGGGGCGGGCGGTTATTTGGAGCAGTACTTC	CASSWLGAGGYLEQYF
TRBD1	TRBV29-1	TRBJ2-7	-	TGCAGCGTCGGGGACAGGGCCTACGAGCAGTACTTC	CSVGDRAYEQYF
TRBD2	TRBV20-1	TRBJ2-5	-	TGCAGTGCTCCCACTTATATGGGGGGCGGGAGGGAGACCCAGTACTTC	CSAPTYMGGGRETQYF
-	TRBV20-1	TRBJ2-2	-	TGCAGTGCCCTTAAAGTCACCGGGGAGCTGTTTTTT	CSALKVTGELFF
TRBD2	TRBV6-5	TRBJ2-1	-	TGTGCCTGCCTCTTAGCGGGAGTTTTCTACAATGAGCAGTTCTTC	CACLLAGVFYNEQFF
TRBD1	TRBV10-3	TRBJ2-1	-	TGTGCCATCAGTGAGCTCAGACAGGGGCAGTTCTTC	CAISELRQGQFF
TRBD1	TRBV5-1	TRBJ2-5	-	TGCGCCAGCAGCGGAGCGACAGGGGCGCAAGAGACCCAGTACTTC	CASSGATGAQETQYF
-	TRBV9	TRBJ1-6	few	TGTGCCAGCAGCGCCTCAATTACAGGGAATTCACCCCTCCACTTT	CASSASITGNSPLHF
-	TRBV20-1	TRBJ1-2	few	TGCAGTGCTCAAGGCTACACCTTC	CSAQGYTF
-	TRBV18	TRBJ2-7	many	TGTGCCAGCTCTCCCAGCGGGCCCTCCTACGAGCAGTACTTC	CASSPSGPSYEQYF
TRBD1	TRBV7-9	TRBJ1-6	few	TGTGCCAGCAGCTTTGGGCAGGGGGCTTCACCCCTCCACTTT	CASSFGQGASPLHF
TRBD2	TRBV5-1	TRBJ2-2	few	TGCGCCAGCAGCCCACTACCACTAGCGGGAGGCGGTAGCACCGGGGAGCTGTTTTTT	CASSPLPLAGGGSTGELFF
TRBD2	TRBV5-1	TRBJ2-5	-	TGCGCCAGCAGCTTGGCTAGCGGGCCCCAAGAGACCCAGTACTTC	CASSLASGPQETQYF
-	TRBV3-1	TRBJ2-3	many	TGTGCCAGCAGCCAAACAGATACGCAGTATTTT	CASSQTDTQYF
-	TRBV7-9	TRBJ2-5	-	TGTGCCAGCAGCGAGGGGGGGACCCAGTACTTC	CASSEGGTQYF
TRBD2	TRBV27	TRBJ2-1	-	TGTGCCAGCAGTTCACAAGCGGGATGGGCCTACAATGAGCAGTTCTTC	CASSSQAGWAYNEQFF
-	TRBV2	TRBJ2-2	-	TGTGCCAGCAGTGAGTTTTTAGTGTACACCGGGGAGCTGTTTTTT	CASSEFLVYTGELFF
-	TRBV7-9	TRBJ2-1	few	TGTGCCAGCAGCTTGGGCCACGACAATGAGCAGTTCTTC	CASSLGHDNEQFF
-	TRBV12-3/TRBV12-4	TRBJ2-7	-	TGTGCCAGCAGTTTAATACCGGCCTACGAGCAGTACTTC	CASSLIPAYEQYF
-	TRBV7-2	TRBJ1-1	-	TGTGCCAGCAGCTTATTGGGCAGGCAACCTAAAGCTTTCTTT	CASSLLGRQPKAFF
TRBD1	TRBV7-3	TRBJ1-2	few	TGTGCCAGCACCCTAGACAGGGGGCCGTCTGGCTACACCTTC	CASTLDRGPSGYTF
-	TRBV18	TRBJ1-4	few	TGTGCCAGCTCATTGAACGACGAAAAACTGTTTTTT	CASSLNDEKLFF
TRBD1	TRBV7-3	TRBJ2-1	-	TGTGCCAGCAGCGGAGGACAGGGGAAGTTCTTC	CASSGGQGKFF
-	TRBV29-1	TRBJ1-2	-	TGCAGCGTTGGAGGAGGGTCGGGCTACACCTTC	CSVGGGSGYTF
TRBD2	TRBV9	TRBJ2-5	many	TGTGCCAGCAGCTCGGGGACTAGCGGGAGGAATACCCAAGGGGAGACCCAGTACTTC	CASSSGTSGRNTQGETQYF
TRBD1	TRBV20-1	TRBJ2-7	many	TGCAGTGCCCGGGACAGCCTCTACGAGCAGTACTTC	CSARDSLYEQYF
-	TRBV9	TRBJ2-7	few	TGTGCCAGCAGCGATACGGTCGATTCCTTCTCCTACGAGCAGTACTTC	CASSDTVDSFSYEQYF
TRBD1	TRBV29-1	TRBJ1-1	-	TGCAGCACCCGGACAGGGGGTGACAGGAACACTGAAGCTTTCTTT	CSTRTGGDRNTEAFF
-	TRBV7-6	TRBJ1-4	-	TGTGCCAGCAGCTTAGCGCCAGGGAGAGCTAATGAAAAACTGTTTTTT	CASSLAPGRANEKLFF